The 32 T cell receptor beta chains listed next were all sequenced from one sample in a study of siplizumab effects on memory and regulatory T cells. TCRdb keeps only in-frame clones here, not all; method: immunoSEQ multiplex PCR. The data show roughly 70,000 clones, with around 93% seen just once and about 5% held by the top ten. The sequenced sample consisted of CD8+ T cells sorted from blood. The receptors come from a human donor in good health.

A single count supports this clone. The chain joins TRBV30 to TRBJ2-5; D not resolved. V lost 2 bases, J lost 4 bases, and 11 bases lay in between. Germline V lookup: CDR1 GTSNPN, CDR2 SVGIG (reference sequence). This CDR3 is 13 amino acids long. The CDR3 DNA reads TGTGCCTGGAGTAACCCCCCTAGAGAGACCCAGTACTTC. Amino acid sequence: CAWSNPPRETQYF.

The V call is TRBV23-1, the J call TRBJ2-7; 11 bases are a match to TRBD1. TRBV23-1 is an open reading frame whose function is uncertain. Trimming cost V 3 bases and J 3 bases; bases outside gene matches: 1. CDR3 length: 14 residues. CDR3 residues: CASSHGTGGYEQYF. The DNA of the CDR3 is TGCGCCAGCAGTCACGGGACAGGGGGCTACGAGCAGTACTTC.

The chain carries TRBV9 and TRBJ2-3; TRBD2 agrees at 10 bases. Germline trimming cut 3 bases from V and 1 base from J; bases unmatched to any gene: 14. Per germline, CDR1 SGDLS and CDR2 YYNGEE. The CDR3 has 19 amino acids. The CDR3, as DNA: TGTGCCAGCAGCGGCGGTAAGGGCCCAGCGGGGGGGCGCACAGATACGCAGTATTTT. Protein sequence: CASSGGKGPAGGRTDTQYF.

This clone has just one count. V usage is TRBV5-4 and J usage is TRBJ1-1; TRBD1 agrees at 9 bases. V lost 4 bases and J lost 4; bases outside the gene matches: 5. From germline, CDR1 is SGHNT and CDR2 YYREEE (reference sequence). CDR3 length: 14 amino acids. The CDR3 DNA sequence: TGTGCCAGCAGCCAGGGACAGGGAGGCACTGAAGCTTTCTTT. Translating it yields CASSQGQGGTEAFF.

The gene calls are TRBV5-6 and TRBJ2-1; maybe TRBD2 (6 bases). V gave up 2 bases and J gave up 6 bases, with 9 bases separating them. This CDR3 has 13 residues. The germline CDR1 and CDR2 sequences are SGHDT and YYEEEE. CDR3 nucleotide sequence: TGTGCCAGCAGCTTTCTTAGCGGCAATGAGCAGTTCTTC. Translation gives CASSFLSGNEQFF.

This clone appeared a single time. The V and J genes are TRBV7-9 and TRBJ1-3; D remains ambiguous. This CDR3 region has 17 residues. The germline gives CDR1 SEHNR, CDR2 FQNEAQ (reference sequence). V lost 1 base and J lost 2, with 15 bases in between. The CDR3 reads CASSLESGDRTGNTIYF. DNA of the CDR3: TGTGCCAGCAGCTTAGAGTCCGGAGACCGCACTGGAAACACCATATATTTT.

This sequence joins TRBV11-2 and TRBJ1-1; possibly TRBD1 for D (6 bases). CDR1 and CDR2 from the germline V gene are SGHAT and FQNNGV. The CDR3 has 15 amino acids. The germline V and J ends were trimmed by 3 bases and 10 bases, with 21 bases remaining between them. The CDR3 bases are TGTGCCAGCAGCTTCGGTCTGCCGGCAGGGGAAGGAGCTTTCTTT. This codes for CASSFGLPAGEGAFF.

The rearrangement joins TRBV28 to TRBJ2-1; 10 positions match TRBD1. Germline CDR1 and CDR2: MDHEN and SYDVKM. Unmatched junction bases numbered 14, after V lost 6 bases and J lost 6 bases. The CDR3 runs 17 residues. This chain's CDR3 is CASSHYRRQGAINEQFF. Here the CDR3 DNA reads TGTGCCAGCAGCCATTACCGAAGACAGGGGGCCATCAATGAGCAGTTCTTC.

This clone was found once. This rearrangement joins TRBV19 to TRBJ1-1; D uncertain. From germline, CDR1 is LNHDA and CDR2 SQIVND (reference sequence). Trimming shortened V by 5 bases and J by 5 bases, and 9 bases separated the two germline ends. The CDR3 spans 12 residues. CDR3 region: CASSRGTTEAFF. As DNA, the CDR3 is TGTGCCAGTAGTCGGGGAACTACTGAAGCTTTCTTT.

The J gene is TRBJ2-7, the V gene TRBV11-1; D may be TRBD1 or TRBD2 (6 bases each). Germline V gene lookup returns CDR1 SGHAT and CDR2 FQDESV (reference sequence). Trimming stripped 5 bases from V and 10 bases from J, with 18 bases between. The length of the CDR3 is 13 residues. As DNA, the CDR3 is TGTGCCAGCAGCGCCCGAGGGGGGATCGACCAGTACTTC. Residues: CASSARGGIDQYF.

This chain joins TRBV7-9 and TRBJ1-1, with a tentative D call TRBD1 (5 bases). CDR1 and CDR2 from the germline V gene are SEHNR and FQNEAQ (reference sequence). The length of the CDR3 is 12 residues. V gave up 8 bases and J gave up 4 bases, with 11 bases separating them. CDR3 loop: CASRGASTEAFF. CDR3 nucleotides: TGTGCCAGCCGAGGGGCGAGCACTGAAGCTTTCTTT. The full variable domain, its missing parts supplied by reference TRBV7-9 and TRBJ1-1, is DTGVSQNPRHKITKRGQNVTFRCDPISEHNRLYWYRQTLGQGPEFLTYFQNEAQLEKSRLLSDRFSAERPKGSFSTLEIQRTEQGDSAMYLCASRGASTEAFFGQGTRLTVV.

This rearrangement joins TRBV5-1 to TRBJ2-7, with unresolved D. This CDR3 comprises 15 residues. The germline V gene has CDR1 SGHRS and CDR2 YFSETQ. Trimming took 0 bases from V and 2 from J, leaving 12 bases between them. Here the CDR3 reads CASSLDVDATYEQYF. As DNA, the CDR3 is TGCGCCAGCAGCTTGGATGTCGACGCCACCTACGAGCAGTACTTC.

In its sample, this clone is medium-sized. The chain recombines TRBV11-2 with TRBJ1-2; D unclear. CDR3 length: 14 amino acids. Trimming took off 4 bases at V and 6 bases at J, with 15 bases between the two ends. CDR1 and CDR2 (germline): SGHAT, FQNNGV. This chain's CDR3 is CASSSWTRSHGYTF. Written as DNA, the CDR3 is TGTGCCAGCAGCTCCTGGACCCGATCGCATGGCTACACCTTC.

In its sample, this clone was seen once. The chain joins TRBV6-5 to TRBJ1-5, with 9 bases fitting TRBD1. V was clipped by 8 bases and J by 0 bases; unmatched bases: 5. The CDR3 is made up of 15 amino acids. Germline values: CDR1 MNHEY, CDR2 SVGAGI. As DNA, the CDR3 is TGTGCCAGCCTCCACAGGGGGCGTAGCAATCAGCCCCAGCATTTT. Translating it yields CASLHRGRSNQPQHF.

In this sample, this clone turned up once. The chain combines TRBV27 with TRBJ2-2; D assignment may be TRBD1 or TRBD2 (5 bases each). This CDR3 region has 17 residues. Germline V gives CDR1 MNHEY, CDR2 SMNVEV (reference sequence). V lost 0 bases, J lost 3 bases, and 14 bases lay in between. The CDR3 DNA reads TGTGCCAGCAGTTTATCGCACCCGGGGCAGGACACCGGGGAGCTGTTTTTT. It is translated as CASSLSHPGQDTGELFF.

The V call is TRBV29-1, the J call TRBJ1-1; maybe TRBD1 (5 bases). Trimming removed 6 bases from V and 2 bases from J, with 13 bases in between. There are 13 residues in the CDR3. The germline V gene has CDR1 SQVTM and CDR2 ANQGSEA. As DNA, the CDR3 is TGCAGCGTCGATGGCGGGGCTAACACTGAAGCTTTCTTT. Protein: CSVDGGANTEAFF.

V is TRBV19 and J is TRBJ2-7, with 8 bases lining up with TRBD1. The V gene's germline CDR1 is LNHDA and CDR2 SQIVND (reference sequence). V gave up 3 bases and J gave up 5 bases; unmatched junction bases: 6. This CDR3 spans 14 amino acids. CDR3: CASSIQGATHEQYF. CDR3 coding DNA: TGTGCCAGTAGTATTCAGGGGGCGACCCACGAGCAGTACTTC.

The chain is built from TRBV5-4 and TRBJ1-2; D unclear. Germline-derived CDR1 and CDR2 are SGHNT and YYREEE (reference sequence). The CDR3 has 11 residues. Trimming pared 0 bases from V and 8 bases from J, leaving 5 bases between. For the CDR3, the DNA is TGTGCCAGCAGCTTGGAGGGAGGCTACACCTTC. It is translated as CASSLEGGYTF.

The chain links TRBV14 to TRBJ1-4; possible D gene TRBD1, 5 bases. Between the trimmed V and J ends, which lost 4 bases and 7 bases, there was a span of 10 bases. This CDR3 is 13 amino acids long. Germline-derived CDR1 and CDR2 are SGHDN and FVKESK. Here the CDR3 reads CASSPRDGEKLFF. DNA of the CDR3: TGTGCCAGCAGCCCCCGGGACGGTGAAAAACTGTTTTTT.

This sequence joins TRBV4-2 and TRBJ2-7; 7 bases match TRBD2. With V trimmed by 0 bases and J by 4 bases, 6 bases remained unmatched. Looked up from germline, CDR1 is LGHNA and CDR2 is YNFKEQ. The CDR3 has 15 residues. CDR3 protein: CASSQDVSGAYEQYF. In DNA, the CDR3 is TGTGCCAGCAGCCAAGATGTGAGCGGGGCATACGAGCAGTACTTC.

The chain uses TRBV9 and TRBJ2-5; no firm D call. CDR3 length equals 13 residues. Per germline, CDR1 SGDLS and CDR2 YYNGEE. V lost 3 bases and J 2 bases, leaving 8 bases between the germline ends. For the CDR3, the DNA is TGTGCCAGCAGCGGGGAAGGTCAAGAGACCCAGTACTTC. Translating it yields CASSGEGQETQYF.

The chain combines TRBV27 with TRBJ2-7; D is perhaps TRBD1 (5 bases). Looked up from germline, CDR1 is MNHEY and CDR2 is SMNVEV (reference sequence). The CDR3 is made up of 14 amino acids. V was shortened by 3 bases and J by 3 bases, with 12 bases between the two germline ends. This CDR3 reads CASSFSAGLYEQYF. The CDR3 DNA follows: TGTGCCAGCAGTTTTTCGGCAGGGCTCTACGAGCAGTACTTC.

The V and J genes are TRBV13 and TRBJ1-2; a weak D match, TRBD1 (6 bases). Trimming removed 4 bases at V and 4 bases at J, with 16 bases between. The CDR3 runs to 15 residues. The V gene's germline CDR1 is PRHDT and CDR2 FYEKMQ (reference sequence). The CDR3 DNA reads TGTGCCAGCAGCTATTCAGACAGGACTTTCTATGGCTACACCTTC. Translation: CASSYSDRTFYGYTF.

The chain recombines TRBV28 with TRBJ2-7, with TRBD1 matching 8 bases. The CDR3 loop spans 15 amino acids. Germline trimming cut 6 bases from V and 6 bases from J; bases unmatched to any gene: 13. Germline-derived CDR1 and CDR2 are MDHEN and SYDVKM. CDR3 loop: CASSQPDRGISEQYF. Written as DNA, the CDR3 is TGTGCCAGCAGCCAACCCGACAGGGGAATAAGCGAGCAGTACTTC. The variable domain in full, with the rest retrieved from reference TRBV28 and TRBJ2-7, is DVKVTQSSRYLVKRTGEKVFLECVQDMDHENMFWYRQDPGLGLRLIYFSYDVKMKEKGDIPEGYSVSREKKERFSLILESASTNQTSMYLCASSQPDRGISEQYFGPGTRLTVT.

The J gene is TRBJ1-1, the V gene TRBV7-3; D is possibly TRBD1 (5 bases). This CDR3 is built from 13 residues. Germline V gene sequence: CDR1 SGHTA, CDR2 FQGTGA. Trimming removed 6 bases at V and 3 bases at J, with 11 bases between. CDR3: CASRPGGDTEAFF. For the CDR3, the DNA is TGTGCCAGCAGACCCGGAGGGGACACTGAAGCTTTCTTT.

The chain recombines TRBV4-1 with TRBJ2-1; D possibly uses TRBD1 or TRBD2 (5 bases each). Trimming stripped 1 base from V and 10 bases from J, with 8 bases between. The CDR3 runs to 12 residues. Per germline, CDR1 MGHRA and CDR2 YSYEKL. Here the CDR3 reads CASSQVRDEQFF. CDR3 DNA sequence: TGCGCCAGCAGCCAAGTGAGGGACGAGCAGTTCTTC.

In nucleotides, the CDR3 is TGTGCCAGCAGCTCGAGACAGGGGGCAGGGCCAGATACGCAGTATTTT. Protein: CASSSRQGAGPDTQYF. The V call is TRBV9, the J call TRBJ2-3, with 10 positions matching TRBD1. Looked up from germline, CDR1 is SGDLS and CDR2 is YYNGEE. The CDR3 extends over 16 amino acids. V lost 4 bases to trimming and J lost 4 bases; unmatched junction nucleotides: 9.

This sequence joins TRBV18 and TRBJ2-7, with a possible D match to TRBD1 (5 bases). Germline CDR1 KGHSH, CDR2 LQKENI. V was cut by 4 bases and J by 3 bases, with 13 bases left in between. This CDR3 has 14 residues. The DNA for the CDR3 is TGTGCCAGCTCACTCACCGACAGCTTCTACGAGCAGTACTTC. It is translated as CASSLTDSFYEQYF.

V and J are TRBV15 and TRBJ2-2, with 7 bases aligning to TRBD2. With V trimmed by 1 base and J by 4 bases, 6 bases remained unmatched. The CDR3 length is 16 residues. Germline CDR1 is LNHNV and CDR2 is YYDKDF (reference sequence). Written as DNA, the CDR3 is TGTGCCACCAGCAGAGGGGGCGGGGGAATCACCGGGGAGCTGTTTTTT. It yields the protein CATSRGGGGITGELFF.

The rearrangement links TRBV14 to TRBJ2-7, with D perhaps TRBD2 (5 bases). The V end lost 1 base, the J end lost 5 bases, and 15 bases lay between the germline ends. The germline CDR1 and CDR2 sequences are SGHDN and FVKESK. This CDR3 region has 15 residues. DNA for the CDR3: TGTGCCAGCAGCCAAGGCGCTAGCCCCGGCGACGAGCAGTACTTC. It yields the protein CASSQGASPGDEQYF. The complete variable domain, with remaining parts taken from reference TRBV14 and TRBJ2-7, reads EAGVTQFPSHSVIEKGQTVTLRCDPISGHDNLYWYRRVMGKEIKFLLHFVKESKQDESGMPNNRFLAERTGGTYSTLKVQPAELEDSGVYFCASSQGASPGDEQYFGPGTRLTVT.

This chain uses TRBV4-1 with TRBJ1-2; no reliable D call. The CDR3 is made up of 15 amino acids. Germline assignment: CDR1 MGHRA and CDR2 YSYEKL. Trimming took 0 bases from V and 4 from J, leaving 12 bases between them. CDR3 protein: CASSQDLGTLYGYTF. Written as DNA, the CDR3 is TGCGCCAGCAGCCAAGATCTCGGAACACTCTATGGCTACACCTTC.

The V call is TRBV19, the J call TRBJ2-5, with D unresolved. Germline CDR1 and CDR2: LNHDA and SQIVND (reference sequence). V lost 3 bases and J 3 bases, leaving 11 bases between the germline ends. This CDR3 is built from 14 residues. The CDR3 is CASSIVGGEETQYF. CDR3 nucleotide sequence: TGTGCCAGTAGTATCGTGGGTGGGGAAGAGACCCAGTACTTC.